This is a list of T cell receptor beta chains from one sample in a study of blood T cell repertoires in COVID-19. Profiled with immunoSEQ multiplex PCR; TCRdb holds only in-frame clones, not every one. This sample has roughly 180,000 clones, with 70% to 90% found just once. The specimen sequenced was peripheral blood. These receptor sequences come from an elderly man with COVID-19, enrolled during active disease. Both conserved end residues are part of each CDR3. Fields, in order: J gene, clone size, D gene, V gene, CDR3 DNA, CDR3 protein. D genes are given only for firm matches. The size field is filled for only some rows; it gives once, few, many or a size class.

TRBJ1-2 | once | . | TRBV11-1 | TGTGCCAGCAGCTTAGGACGGGATGGCTACACCTTC | CASSLGRDGYTF
TRBJ1-1 | . | . | TRBV24-1 | TGTGCCATTGCGGACAGCCTGAACACTGAAGCTTTCTTT | CAIADSLNTEAFF
TRBJ1-5 | . | . | TRBV9 | TGTGCCAGCAGCCCCTACAGGGACAATCAGCCCCAGCATTTT | CASSPYRDNQPQHF
TRBJ2-3 | . | TRBD2 | TRBV5-1 | TGCGCCAGCAGCTCACTAGCGACAGATACGCAGTATTTT | CASSSLATDTQYF
TRBJ1-3 | . | . | TRBV15 | TGTGCCACCAGCAGAGCTCACAGGACCCCTAGAAACACCATATATTTT | CATSRAHRTPRNTIYF
TRBJ2-2 | . | TRBD1 | TRBV10-3 | TGTGCCATCAGCGATCCCGGGACAGTGAACACCGGGGAGCTGTTTTTT | CAISDPGTVNTGELFF
TRBJ1-2 | . | . | TRBV11-2 | TGTGCCAGCAGCTTAGATTTAGGGGTCAACTATGGCTACACCTTC | CASSLDLGVNYGYTF
TRBJ1-2 | . | TRBD1 | TRBV24-1 | TGTGCCACCAGTGATCCCGCGACAGGGAACTATGGCTACACCTTC | CATSDPATGNYGYTF
TRBJ2-1 | once | . | TRBV14 | TGTGCCAGCAGCCAAGGACTCGGATGGCAGTTCTTC | CASSQGLGWQFF
TRBJ1-5 | . | . | TRBV6-1 | TGTGCCAGCAGTGAGTCGCAGGGATCGCCCCAGCATTTT | CASSESQGSPQHF
TRBJ2-3 | . | TRBD1 | TRBV5-1 | TGCGCCAGCAGCTCCGGGACAGCCGATACGCAGTATTTT | CASSSGTADTQYF
TRBJ2-7 | . | . | TRBV6-2/TRBV6-3 | TGTGCCAGCAGTCAAGTGGCGGGTAATGACTACGAGCAGTACTTC | CASSQVAGNDYEQYF
TRBJ1-2 | few | . | TRBV27 | TGTGCCAGCAGTTTATATCCGGGGGGCTATGGCTACACCTTC | CASSLYPGGYGYTF
TRBJ1-1 | . | . | TRBV2 | TGTGCCAGCTCCTTGGTGACTGGAAACACTGAAGCTTTCTTT | CASSLVTGNTEAFF
TRBJ2-5 | . | . | TRBV3-1/TRBV3-2 | TGTGCCAGCAGCCTACTAGGAGTGGAGACCCAGTACTTC | CASSLLGVETQYF
TRBJ2-4 | once | . | TRBV7-9 | TGTGCCAGCAGCCGACCTGAGGTAGCCAAAAACATTCAGTACTTC | CASSRPEVAKNIQYF
TRBJ2-7 | . | . | TRBV5-6 | TGTGCCAGCAGCTTTCTCGGGGAAACCTACGAGCAGTACTTC | CASSFLGETYEQYF
TRBJ1-1 | . | TRBD1 | TRBV27 | TGTGCCAGCACCTCGGTGGCTGACAGGGCCAGGGCTTTCTTT | CASTSVADRARAFF
TRBJ2-2 | few | TRBD1 | TRBV13 | TGTGCCAGCAGCTTAGGCTTGACAGGGCGCACCGGGGAGCTGTTTTTT | CASSLGLTGRTGELFF
TRBJ1-1 | . | TRBD1 | TRBV7-9 | TGTGCCAGCAGCTTAGCGAGGGGGCCGGCTGAAGCTTTCTTT | CASSLARGPAEAFF
TRBJ1-2 | once | . | TRBV3-1/TRBV3-2 | TGTGCCAGCAGCCAGGGTGGGACTTTGGGGTCTAACTATGGCTACACCTTC | CASSQGGTLGSNYGYTF
TRBJ1-4 | . | . | TRBV7-8 | TGTGCCAGCAGCCCTACAGGGAATAATGAAAAACTGTTTTTT | CASSPTGNNEKLFF
TRBJ2-3 | . | . | TRBV28 | TGTGCCAGCAGTTTGAACAGGGAAAATACGCAGTATTTT | CASSLNRENTQYF
TRBJ1-6 | . | . | TRBV14 | TGTGCCAGCAGCCAAGGAGGGTGGTCCAATTCACCCCTCCACTTT | CASSQGGWSNSPLHF
TRBJ1-3 | once | . | TRBV7-9 | TGTGCCAGCAGCACCCGCGCAGGAGGGGAGGGAAACACCATATATTTT | CASSTRAGGEGNTIYF
TRBJ1-6 | once | . | TRBV5-4 | TGTGCCAGCAGCTCGCATGCAGGGCTAAGGGGGCCCCTCCACTTT | CASSSHAGLRGPLHF
TRBJ2-3 | once | . | TRBV25-1 | TGTGCCAGCAGTTGGGACACCAGCACAGATACGCAGTATTTT | CASSWDTSTDTQYF
TRBJ2-7 | . | . | TRBV4-1 | TGCGCCAGCAGCCAAGTCGCAGGGGTGGGTCTAGGGGAGCAGTACTTC | CASSQVAGVGLGEQYF
TRBJ1-1 | . | TRBD1 | TRBV27 | TGTGCCAGCACTCCGGGACAGGGGCCGAACACTGAAGCTTTCTTT | CASTPGQGPNTEAFF
TRBJ1-4 | . | TRBD1 | TRBV2 | TGTGCCAGCACTAGGGACAGGGCAACTAATGAAAAACTGTTTTTT | CASTRDRATNEKLFF
TRBJ1-1 | . | . | TRBV4-2 | TGTGCCAGCAGCCCCCAGGGAAGTACTGAAGCTTTCTTT | CASSPQGSTEAFF
TRBJ2-5 | . | . | TRBV16 | TGTGCCAGCAGCCAATCGCGGGGCCAAGAGACCCAGTACTTC | CASSQSRGQETQYF
TRBJ2-7 | . | . | TRBV2 | TGTGCCAGCAGTTATACAGCAAACTACGAGCAGTACTTC | CASSYTANYEQYF
TRBJ1-3 | . | . | TRBV23-1 | TGCGCCAGCAGCTACAGGTCGTCTGGAAACACCATATATTTT | CASSYRSSGNTIYF
TRBJ2-1 | . | TRBD2 | TRBV3-1/TRBV3-2 | TGTGCCAGCAGCCACGGGACTAGAGCCCGGTTCTTC | CASSHGTRARFF
TRBJ1-5 | . | . | TRBV6-2/TRBV6-3 | TGTGCCAGCAGCTTACTCGAAAAGGCAGGTCTATCAGGGCAGCCCCAGCATTTT | CASSLLEKAGLSGQPQHF
TRBJ2-5 | once | TRBD2 | TRBV5-1 | TGCGCCAGCAGCAGCGGGACTAGCGGGGGGGAAGAGACCCAGTACTTC | CASSSGTSGGEETQYF
TRBJ2-5 | . | TRBD2 | TRBV5-1 | TGCGCCAGCAGCCGGGGGGGCAGCTTAACTGGGGAGACCCAGTACTTC | CASSRGGSLTGETQYF
TRBJ1-6 | . | TRBD1 | TRBV5-1 | TGCGCCAGCAGCCCGACAGGGGACAATTCACCCCTCCACTTT | CASSPTGDNSPLHF
TRBJ1-2 | . | . | TRBV5-1 | TGCGCCAGCAGGGAGGGGCCCGAGGTCTATGGCTACACCTTC | CASREGPEVYGYTF
TRBJ2-5 | . | . | TRBV6-5 | TGTGCCAGCAGGAGGGGGCAAGAGACCCAGTACTTC | CASRRGQETQYF
TRBJ2-6 | . | . | TRBV5-5 | TGTGCCAGCAGCCCAGTATCTGGGGCCAACGTCCTGACTTTC | CASSPVSGANVLTF
TRBJ1-2 | . | TRBD1 | TRBV12-3/TRBV12-4 | TGTGCCAGCAGCCACCGGGACAGGAATGGCTACACCTTC | CASSHRDRNGYTF
TRBJ2-7 | . | TRBD1 | TRBV24-1 | TGTGCCACCAGTGATTTGCGCCTCCGACAGGGAAGGGTAATTGGCCACGAGCAGTACTTC | CATSDLRLRQGRVIGHEQYF
TRBJ1-2 | . | . | TRBV4-3 | TGCGCCAGCAGCCAAGATTGGGAGACAGGAGGTGGCTACACCTTC | CASSQDWETGGGYTF
TRBJ1-5 | . | TRBD1 | TRBV4-1 | TGCGCCAGCAGCCGAAACCGGGACAGGGGAGTTAGCAATCAGCCCCAGCATTTT | CASSRNRDRGVSNQPQHF
TRBJ2-3 | once | . | TRBV11-2 | TGTGCCAGCACCCCTCAGGGCGCTTGGGGTACGCAGTATTTT | CASTPQGAWGTQYF